The 8 T cell receptor beta chains below all came from one sample that was sequenced in a study of blood T cell repertoires in COVID-19. Sequencing was performed with immunoSEQ multiplex PCR; in TCRdb, only in-frame clones are kept and a portion is missing. The sample has hundreds of thousands of clones; roughly 90% are singletons. The specimen sequenced was peripheral blood. These receptors originate from a woman in her sixties or seventies with COVID-19, enrolled during active disease.

This clone appeared a single time. The chain uses TRBV6-5 and TRBJ1-2, with D maybe TRBD1 (6 bases). Trimming stripped 7 bases from V and 13 bases from J, with 19 bases between. Germline V gene data show CDR1 as MNHEY and CDR2 as SVGAGI. The CDR3 contains 12 residues. Here the CDR3 reads CASTPGQPHLTF. The DNA for the CDR3 is TGTGCCAGCACCCCGGGACAACCCCATCTCACCTTC.

V and J are TRBV10-3 and TRBJ1-4, with D possibly matching TRBD1 (5 bases). Germline values: CDR1 ENHRY, CDR2 SYGVKD. The CDR3 is 12 residues long. Trimming cost V 8 bases and J 1 base, with 5 bases left between them. CDR3 nucleotide sequence: TGTGCCATCGGACAAACTAATGAAAAACTGTTTTTT. It is translated as CAIGQTNEKLFF.

The chain employs TRBV5-1 and TRBJ2-1; TRBD2 matches 10 bases. V was pared by 0 bases and J by 5 bases, with 2 bases of the junction left unmatched. Per germline, CDR1 SGHRS and CDR2 YFSETQ. The length of the CDR3 is 15 residues. The CDR3 DNA follows: TGCGCCAGCAGCTTGGTAGCGGGGGGCCACAATGAGCAGTTCTTC. This sequence encodes CASSLVAGGHNEQFF.

The V and J genes are TRBV7-2 and TRBJ2-7; possible D gene TRBD1, 5 bases. From germline, CDR1 is SGHTA and CDR2 FQGNSA. Trimming left V 1 base short and J 4 bases short, with 11 bases between. The CDR3 is 14 residues long. The CDR3 DNA is TGTGCCAGCAGCTTAGGCCAGGGTTTGTACGAGCAGTACTTC. Amino acids: CASSLGQGLYEQYF.

The chain links TRBV5-5 to TRBJ2-3; possible D gene TRBD2, 5 bases. This CDR3 region has 13 residues. The V gene lost 1 base and the J gene lost 5 bases, with 8 bases spanning the gap. Per germline, CDR1 SGHKS and CDR2 YYEKEE (reference sequence). The DNA of the CDR3 is TGTGCCAGCAGCTTGAGAGAGGGAGATACGCAGTATTTT. This encodes CASSLREGDTQYF.

The rearrangement uses TRBV5-1 and TRBJ1-6; 9 bases fit TRBD1. The trim removed 3 bases at V and 13 bases at J, leaving 11 bases unmatched. This CDR3 is 15 amino acids long. Germline V gene sequence: CDR1 SGHRS, CDR2 YFSETQ. This chain's CDR3 is CASSSRTGEEAPLHF. DNA for the CDR3: TGCGCCAGCAGCTCGCGGACAGGGGAAGAGGCCCCCCTCCACTTT.

This clone was seen just once. The chain recombines TRBV5-1 with TRBJ2-5, with 10 nucleotides matching TRBD1. After removal of 0 bases from V and 5 bases from J, the junction contained 1 base not matched to a gene. Germline values: CDR1 SGHRS, CDR2 YFSETQ. This CDR3 is 14 amino acids long. Written as DNA, the CDR3 is TGCGCCAGCAGCTTGGTGGGACAGGGGGAGACCCAGTACTTC. This encodes CASSLVGQGETQYF. The complete variable domain, with remaining parts taken from reference TRBV5-1 and TRBJ2-5, reads KAGVTQTPRYLIKTRGQQVTLSCSPISGHRSVSWYQQTPGQGLQFLFEYFSETQRNKGNFPGRFSGRQFSNSRSEMNVSTLELGDSALYLCASSLVGQGETQYFGPGTRLLVL.

The chain employs TRBV9 and TRBJ2-5, with TRBD2 matching over 9 bases. This CDR3 contains 16 residues. CDR1 is SGDLS and CDR2 is YYNGEE in the germline V gene. Trimming cost V 3 bases and J 0 bases; bases outside gene matches: 6. Here the CDR3 DNA reads TGTGCCAGCAGCGCGAGCGCGGGGGGGAACCAAGAGACCCAGTACTTC. Translated: CASSASAGGNQETQYF.